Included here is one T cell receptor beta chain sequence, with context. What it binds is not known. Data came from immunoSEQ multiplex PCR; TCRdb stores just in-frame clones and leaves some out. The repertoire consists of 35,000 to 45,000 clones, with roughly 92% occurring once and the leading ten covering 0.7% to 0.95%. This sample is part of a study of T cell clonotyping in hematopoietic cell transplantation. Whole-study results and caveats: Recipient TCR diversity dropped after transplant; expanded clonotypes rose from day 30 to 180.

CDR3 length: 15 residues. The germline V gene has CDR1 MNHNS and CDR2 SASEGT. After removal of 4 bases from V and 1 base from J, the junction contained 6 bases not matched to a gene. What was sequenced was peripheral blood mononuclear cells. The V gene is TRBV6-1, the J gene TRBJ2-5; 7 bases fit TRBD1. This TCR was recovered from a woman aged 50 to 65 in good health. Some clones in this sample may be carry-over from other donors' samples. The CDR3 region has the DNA TGTGCCAGCAGTGTCAGGGGGAACGGCCAAGAGACCCAGTACTTC. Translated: CASSVRGNGQETQYF.